Each of the 32 T cell receptor beta chains below was sequenced from the same sample in a study of OX40 agonist ivuxolimab in advanced cancers. Sequenced by immunoSEQ multiplex PCR; TCRdb stores in-frame clones only, minus some. The table includes 55,000 to 65,000 clones, approximately 92% detected once. The sequences come from CD4+ or CD8+ T cells sorted from blood, collected in a trial of the OX40 agonist ivuxolimab. These receptors all stem from an adult with an advanced solid tumor such as melanoma, head and neck, liver or kidney cancer.

The chain uses TRBV15 and TRBJ2-1, with TRBD1 matching 8 bases. This CDR3 region has 16 residues. The V and J ends lost 1 base and 8 bases, in that order; junction bases with no gene match: 10. The V gene's germline CDR1 is LNHNV and CDR2 YYDKDF (reference sequence). In DNA, the CDR3 is TGTGCCACCAGCAGAGGTCCCCCGACAGGGGAGGATGAGCAGTTCTTC. Amino acids: CATSRGPPTGEDEQFF.

The rearrangement links TRBV9 to TRBJ2-1, with 8 positions matching TRBD2. CDR3 size: 14 residues. From germline, CDR1 is SGDLS and CDR2 YYNGEE. Trimming cost V 7 bases and J 3 bases; bases outside gene matches: 6. CDR3 sequence (DNA): TGTGCCAGCGGGAAGGGACTAGACTACAATGAGCAGTTCTTC. It codes for CASGKGLDYNEQFF.

The rearrangement links TRBV5-1 to TRBJ2-1; TRBD2 aligns across 7 bases. With 0 bases clipped from V and 8 bases from J, the junction kept 11 bases outside the gene matches. The germline gives CDR1 SGHRS, CDR2 YFSETQ. The CDR3 spans 16 residues. CDR3 DNA: TGCGCCAGCAGCTTGGAGGCGAGGGAGGGCGTTCATGAGCAGTTCTTC. It is translated as CASSLEAREGVHEQFF.

The rearrangement joins TRBV15 to TRBJ2-5, with D tentatively TRBD1 (6 bases). Trimming pared 3 bases from V and 5 bases from J, leaving 10 bases between. The CDR3 has 13 amino acids. CDR1 LNHNV and CDR2 YYDKDF come from the germline V gene (reference sequence). The CDR3 DNA sequence: TGTGCCACCAGCAGTACAGGGTGGGAGACCCAGTACTTC. This codes for CATSSTGWETQYF.

This clone has a single count. J is TRBJ2-1 and V is TRBV29-1; D ambiguous. The CDR3 has 10 amino acids. Trimming shortened V by 7 bases and J by 5 bases, and 6 bases separated the two germline ends. In germline, CDR1 is SQVTM, CDR2 ANQGSEA. CDR3 residues: CSALDNEQFF. The CDR3, as DNA: TGCAGCGCCCTAGACAATGAGCAGTTCTTC.

The sample holds one count of this clone. The chain carries TRBV15 and TRBJ2-1, with D uncertain. Germline lookup yields CDR1 LNHNV and CDR2 YYDKDF (reference sequence). Trimming took 3 bases from V and 8 from J, leaving 5 bases between them. There are 11 residues in the CDR3. CDR3 protein: CATSRVDEQFF. The CDR3 DNA follows: TGTGCCACCAGCAGGGTGGATGAGCAGTTCTTC.

This chain connects TRBV2 to TRBJ2-7, with 7 bases lining up with TRBD1. The V and J ends lost 6 bases and 4 bases, in that order; junction bases with no gene match: 9. Germline V gives CDR1 SNHLY, CDR2 FYNNEI. The CDR3 is 14 residues long. This CDR3 reads CASSPGQPLYEQYF. CDR3 in DNA: TGTGCCAGCAGCCCGGGACAGCCGCTATACGAGCAGTACTTC.

To note about this clone: This sample also contains other DNA sequences that code for the same CDR3. V is TRBV13 and J is TRBJ2-3; D unresolved. Between the trimmed V and J ends, which lost 0 bases and 6 bases, there was a span of 4 bases. This CDR3 spans 12 amino acids. Germline V CDR1 and CDR2: PRHDT, FYEKMQ (reference sequence). CDR3 sequence reads: CASSLGADTQYF. In nucleotides, the CDR3 is TGTGCCAGCAGCTTAGGGGCGGATACGCAGTATTTT.

The CDR3 DNA is TGTGCCAGCAGTGAGATCCCAGAGAACTATGGCTACACCTTC. As protein: CASSEIPENYGYTF. This chain links TRBV6-1 with TRBJ1-2; D not resolved. V lost 3 bases to trimming and J lost 2 bases, with 10 bases between them. CDR3 length: 14 residues. Looked up from germline, CDR1 is MNHNS and CDR2 is SASEGT.

In DNA form, the CDR3 reads TGTGCCAGCAGTTTCGGGGACCGTTACAATGAGCAGTTCTTC. This encodes CASSFGDRYNEQFF. The gene calls are TRBV6-5 and TRBJ2-1, with D perhaps matching TRBD1 or TRBD2 (5 bases each). Germline V gene data show CDR1 as MNHEY and CDR2 as SVGAGI. CDR3 length: 14 amino acids. The V and J ends lost 4 bases and 4 bases respectively, with 11 bases between them.

The genes are TRBV28 and TRBJ1-1, with D uncertain. Deletions cut 3 bases from V and 0 bases from J, with 8 bases between. The CDR3 extends over 14 amino acids. Germline CDR1 and CDR2: MDHEN and SYDVKM. The CDR3, as DNA: TGTGCCAGCAGTTTCTTTGGTCTGAACACTGAAGCTTTCTTT. This translates into CASSFFGLNTEAFF.

The chain uses TRBV6-1 and TRBJ2-7, with D perhaps matching TRBD1 (5 bases). Between the trimmed V and J ends, which lost 0 bases and 2 bases, there was a span of 11 bases. Germline V CDR1 and CDR2: MNHNS, SASEGT. The CDR3 extends over 15 amino acids. The CDR3: CASSEADSLPYEQYV. CDR3 coding DNA: TGTGCCAGCAGTGAAGCAGACAGCCTTCCCTACGAGCAGTACGTC.

The chain carries TRBV5-4 and TRBJ1-5; 9 bases line up with TRBD1. CDR3 length: 14 residues. V lost 4 bases and J lost 7; bases outside the gene matches: 6. Germline V gives CDR1 SGHNT, CDR2 YYREEE (reference sequence). CDR3 sequence (DNA): TGTGCCAGCAGCAAACAGGGGGCTAAGCAGCCCCAGCATTTT. Its protein is CASSKQGAKQPQHF.

The J gene is TRBJ2-2, the V gene TRBV7-6; 9 nucleotides agree with TRBD1. After removal of 2 bases from V and 16 bases from J, the junction contained 8 bases not matched to a gene. Germline V gene lookup returns CDR1 SGHVS and CDR2 FNYEAQ. The CDR3 consists of 13 residues. In nucleotides, the CDR3 is TGTGCCAGCAGCTTAACGCCCGGGACAGGGAAGTTTTTT. Translation gives CASSLTPGTGKFF.

The rearrangement uses TRBV28 and TRBJ1-1, with 8 bases fitting TRBD1. The CDR3 totals 12 residues. V gave up 8 bases and J gave up 7 bases; unmatched junction bases: 6. CDR1 and CDR2 from the germline V gene are MDHEN and SYDVKM. CDR3 DNA sequence: TGTGCCAGCGGGCTACAGGGGGATGAAGCTTTCTTT. Its protein is CASGLQGDEAFF. The full variable domain, with the rest looked up from reference TRBV28 and TRBJ1-1, is DVKVTQSSRYLVKRTGEKVFLECVQDMDHENMFWYRQDPGLGLRLIYFSYDVKMKEKGDIPEGYSVSREKKERFSLILESASTNQTSMYLCASGLQGDEAFFGQGTRLTVV.

This rearrangement joins TRBV7-8 to TRBJ2-7, with D possibly being TRBD1 (6 bases). V was trimmed by 3 bases and J by 10 bases, leaving 19 bases between them. Germline-derived CDR1 and CDR2 are SGHVS and FQNEAQ. The CDR3 loop spans 14 amino acids. CDR3 DNA sequence: TGTGCCAGCAGCTTGACAGGAGCCATGGTAATACAGTACTTC. This codes for CASSLTGAMVIQYF.

The chain couples TRBV7-9 to TRBJ1-5, with D possibly TRBD1 on 6 matching bases. With 5 bases removed from V and 11 bases from J, the gap between germline ends came to 25 bases. CDR3 size: 16 residues. Germline CDR1 and CDR2: SEHNR and FQNEAQ (reference sequence). CDR3 sequence reads: CASSEGFEGSGESQHF. In nucleotides, the CDR3 is TGTGCCAGCAGCGAGGGCTTTGAGGGGTCAGGGGAATCCCAGCATTTT.

This clone appeared a few times. The rearrangement uses TRBV15 and TRBJ2-7, with D perhaps matching TRBD1 (5 bases). CDR3 size: 14 residues. The ends were cut back, 0 bases at V and 2 bases at J, with 8 bases in the middle. The germline CDR1 and CDR2 sequences are LNHNV and YYDKDF (reference sequence). Here the CDR3 DNA reads TGTGCCACCAGCAGAGATCGACAGACCTACGAGCAGTACTTC. Translation gives CATSRDRQTYEQYF.

The chain links TRBV6-5 to TRBJ1-1, with D possibly TRBD1 on 5 matching bases. The CDR3 has 14 amino acids. Germline CDR1 MNHEY, CDR2 SVGAGI. V was clipped by 6 bases and J by 5 bases, with 16 bases between them. The CDR3 loop reads CASSPGFLKTEAFF. CDR3 DNA: TGTGCCAGCAGCCCAGGGTTTCTTAAGACTGAAGCTTTCTTT.

This chain joins TRBV16 and TRBJ1-3, with D possibly being TRBD1 (5 bases). The V gene's germline CDR1 is KGHSY and CDR2 FQNENV. CDR3 length: 14 residues. With 3 bases removed from V and 4 bases from J, the gap between germline ends came to 10 bases. DNA for the CDR3: TGTGCCAGCAGCCATGGGACCATAGGAAACACCATATATTTT. This sequence encodes CASSHGTIGNTIYF.

The chain combines TRBV30 with TRBJ2-1; tentative D call: TRBD2 (5 bases). Germline V gene data show CDR1 as GTSNPN and CDR2 as SVGIG (reference sequence). The CDR3 spans 14 residues. Trimming cost V 0 bases and J 4 bases, with 10 bases left between them. CDR3 loop: CAWSVGAAYNEQFF. The CDR3 DNA reads TGTGCCTGGAGTGTGGGAGCGGCGTACAATGAGCAGTTCTTC. The whole variable domain, filled in from reference TRBV30 and TRBJ2-1, reads SQTIHQWPATLVQPVGSPLSLECTVEGTSNPNLYWYRQAAGRGLQLLFYSVGIGQISSEVPQNLSASRPQDRQFILSSKKLLLSDSGFYLCAWSVGAAYNEQFFGPGTRLTVL.

J is TRBJ2-2 and V is TRBV11-3; 9 nucleotides match TRBD1. Unmatched junction bases numbered 10, after V lost 5 bases and J lost 3 bases. The CDR3 extends over 17 amino acids. Germline CDR1 SGHNT, CDR2 YENEEA. CDR3 region: CASSPLRGTGHTGELFF. In DNA, the CDR3 is TGTGCCAGCAGCCCCCTTAGGGGGACAGGGCACACCGGGGAGCTGTTTTTT.

The genes are TRBV14 and TRBJ2-7; tentatively, D is TRBD1 or TRBD2 (6 bases each). Germline CDR1 is SGHDN and CDR2 is FVKESK. The V gene lost 0 bases and the J gene lost 4 bases, with 10 bases spanning the gap. The CDR3 consists of 14 residues. The CDR3 DNA reads TGTGCCAGCAGCCAAGACGGGGGCGCGTACGAGCAGTACTTC. Its protein product is CASSQDGGAYEQYF.

This chain uses TRBV19 with TRBJ1-5; possibly TRBD1 for D (6 bases). The CDR3 is 18 amino acids. Per the germline V gene, CDR1 is LNHDA and CDR2 is SQIVND (reference sequence). The V end was cut by 5 bases, the J end by 0 bases, with 20 bases between. The CDR3 nucleotides are TGTGCCAGTAGTTCTCCGGGGGCCGGACTAATTAGCAATCAGCCCCAGCATTTT. Translating it yields CASSSPGAGLISNQPQHF.

The chain couples TRBV11-2 to TRBJ2-3, with 8 bases identical to TRBD2. The V gene end was trimmed by 4 bases and the J gene end by 4 bases; junction bases not matched to a gene: 7. CDR3 length equals 15 residues. Looked up from germline, CDR1 is SGHAT and CDR2 is FQNNGV. The CDR3 DNA is TGTGCCAGCAGCTACTTAGCGGGGTCGGCAGATACGCAGTATTTT. Protein: CASSYLAGSADTQYF.

This clone was seen a few times. The CDR3 spells CAWSPSTGVNTEAFF. The CDR3 DNA sequence: TGTGCCTGGAGTCCATCGACAGGGGTAAACACTGAAGCTTTCTTT. The chain combines TRBV30 with TRBJ1-1, with 8 nucleotides matching TRBD1. From germline, CDR1 is GTSNPN and CDR2 SVGIG (reference sequence). This CDR3 has 15 residues. The J segment lost 2 bases and the V segment lost 2 bases, leaving 7 bases of the junction unmatched.

The V and J genes are TRBV28 and TRBJ1-1, with TRBD1 matching over 7 bases. This CDR3 comprises 13 residues. V trimming: 7 bases; J trimming: 4 bases; junction bases outside the gene matches: 6. Germline CDR1 MDHEN, CDR2 SYDVKM. The CDR3 DNA reads TGTGCCAGCATCTTCAGGGGGGCCACTGAAGCTTTCTTT. It translates to CASIFRGATEAFF.

This chain joins TRBV9 and TRBJ1-3, with D perhaps TRBD1 (6 bases). Trimming removed 1 base from V and 3 bases from J, with 14 bases in between. CDR1 and CDR2 (germline): SGDLS, YYNGEE. This CDR3 has 16 amino acids. CDR3: CASSVNTGSGGNTIYF. DNA of the CDR3: TGTGCCAGCAGCGTAAACACAGGGTCTGGTGGAAACACCATATATTTT.

This rearrangement joins TRBV4-3 to TRBJ1-1; a weak D match, TRBD1 (6 bases). The germline gives CDR1 LGHNA, CDR2 YSLEER. Between the trimmed V and J ends, which lost 0 bases and 4 bases, there was a span of 12 bases. The CDR3 consists of 15 residues. As DNA, the CDR3 is TGCGCCAGCAGCCAAGATACGGGGGCGTTCACTGAAGCTTTCTTT. It translates to CASSQDTGAFTEAFF.

This clone appeared once. The chain is built from TRBV28 and TRBJ2-5; no clear D gene. The V gene lost 7 bases and the J gene lost 1 base, with 10 bases spanning the gap. Per the germline V gene, CDR1 is MDHEN and CDR2 is SYDVKM. The CDR3 sequence is 13 residues long. CDR3 residues: CASTPSRQETQYF. DNA of the CDR3: TGTGCCAGCACCCCCAGCCGCCAAGAGACCCAGTACTTC.

V gene TRBV2 combines with J gene TRBJ2-1; perhaps TRBD2 as D (5 bases). This CDR3 contains 14 residues. Between the trimmed V and J ends, which lost 4 bases and 3 bases, there was a span of 10 bases. Per germline, CDR1 SNHLY and CDR2 FYNNEI. The CDR3 bases are TGTGCCAGCAGTGCTCAGCGGATCTACAATGAGCAGTTCTTC. Translating gives CASSAQRIYNEQFF.

This chain links TRBV7-8 with TRBJ2-1, with unresolved D. With 2 bases removed from V and 1 base from J, the gap between germline ends came to 15 bases. This CDR3 spans 17 amino acids. Germline V gives CDR1 SGHVS, CDR2 FQNEAQ. The CDR3, as DNA: TGTGCCAGCAGCTTATTTTCGGCCCCACAGTCCTACAATGAGCAGTTCTTC. Translated, it gives CASSLFSAPQSYNEQFF. Variable domain in full (rest from reference TRBV7-8 and TRBJ2-1): GAGVSQSPRYKVAKRGQDVALRCDPISGHVSLFWYQQALGQGPEFLTYFQNEAQLDKSGLPSDRFFAERPEGSVSTLKIQRTQQEDSAVYLCASSLFSAPQSYNEQFFGPGTRLTVL.